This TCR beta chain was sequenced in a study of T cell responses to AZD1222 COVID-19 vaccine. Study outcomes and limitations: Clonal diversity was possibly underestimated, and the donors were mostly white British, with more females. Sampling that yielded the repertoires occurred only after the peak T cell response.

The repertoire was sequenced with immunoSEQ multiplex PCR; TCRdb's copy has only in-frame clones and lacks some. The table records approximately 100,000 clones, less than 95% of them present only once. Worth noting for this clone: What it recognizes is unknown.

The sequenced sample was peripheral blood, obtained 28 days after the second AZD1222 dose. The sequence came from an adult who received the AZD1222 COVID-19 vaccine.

This CDR3 reads CASITGTRWGTQYF. The CDR3, as DNA: TGTGCCAGCATTACCGGGACTAGATGGGGTACGCAGTATTTT. The chain links TRBV6-4 to TRBJ2-3, with 8 positions matching TRBD2. In germline, CDR1 is MRHNA, CDR2 SNTAGT. V shed 7 bases, J shed 8 bases, and the junction held 11 bases outside the gene matches. The CDR3 is made up of 14 amino acids.